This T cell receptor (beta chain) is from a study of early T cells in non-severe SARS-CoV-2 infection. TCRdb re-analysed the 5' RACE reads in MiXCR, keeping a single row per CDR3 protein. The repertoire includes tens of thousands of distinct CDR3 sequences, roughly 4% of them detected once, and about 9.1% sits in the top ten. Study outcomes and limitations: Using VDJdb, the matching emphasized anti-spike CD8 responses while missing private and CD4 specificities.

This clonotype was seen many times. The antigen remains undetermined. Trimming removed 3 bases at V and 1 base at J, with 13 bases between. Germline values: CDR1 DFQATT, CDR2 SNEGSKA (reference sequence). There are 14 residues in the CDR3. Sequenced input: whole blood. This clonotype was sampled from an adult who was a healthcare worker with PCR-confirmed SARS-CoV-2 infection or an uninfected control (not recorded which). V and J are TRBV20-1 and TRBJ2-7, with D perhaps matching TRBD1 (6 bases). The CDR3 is CSASRYQGSYEQYF. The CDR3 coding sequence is TGCAGTGCTAGTCGGTATCAGGGGTCCTACGAGCAGTACTTC.